This T cell receptor (beta chain) originates from a study of shared clonotypes between healthy human individuals. Only in-frame clones appear in the TCRdb table, and some are missing; sequencing was by immunoSEQ multiplex PCR. The sample holds more than 2,000,000 clones; 90% to 95% are singletons and the top ten take around 0.14%. Donors had no recently reported acute infections or vaccinations and were HIV-negative. Each donor was a Caucasian adult residing in Nashville, Tennessee. The material sequenced was naive CD4+ T cells sorted from blood. Subset meaning: CD45RA+ positively selected. This TCR derives from a man in his late teens or twenties in good health.

The CDR3 spells CASSLGYRGEVEQYF. The DNA of the CDR3 is TGTGCCAGCAGCTTAGGATATAGGGGGGAGGTCGAGCAGTACTTC. The rearrangement joins TRBV7-2 to TRBJ2-7, with D perhaps assigned TRBD1 or TRBD2 (6 bases each). Germline-derived CDR1 and CDR2 are SGHTA and FQGNSA. This CDR3 region has 15 residues. Trimming took off 1 base at V and 6 bases at J, with 16 bases between the two ends. Filled out from reference TRBV7-2 and TRBJ2-7, the complete variable domain reads GAGVSQSPSNKVTEKGKDVELRCDPISGHTALYWYRQSLGQGLEFLIYFQGNSAPDKSGLPSDRFSAERTGGSVSTLTIQRTQQEDSAVYLCASSLGYRGEVEQYFGPGTRLTVT.